Below are 14 T cell receptor beta chains sequenced from a single sample in a study of T cells expressing NK-cell markers. TCRdb re-called the 5' RACE reads, yielding one record per CDR3 amino acid sequence without DNA. This table holds hundreds of thousands of distinct CDR3 sequences. What was sequenced was blood T cells: a sorted CD56 or NKG2C T cell subset, CD4+ or CD8+ T cells, or bulk PBMC T cells (not recorded which). These TCRs come from a man aged 18-75 years in good health.

The V gene is TRBV7-6, the J gene TRBJ1-1. Per germline, CDR1 SGHVS and CDR2 FNYEAQ. The CDR3 length is 15 residues. This CDR3 is CASSLWSLKDTEAFF.

This rearrangement joins TRBV5-5 to TRBJ1-5. The CDR3 loop spans 15 amino acids. Per germline, CDR1 SGHKS and CDR2 YYEKEE (reference sequence). CDR3 residues: CASSLGQADNQPQHF.

This chain uses TRBV3-1 with TRBJ1-2. The germline V gene has CDR1 LGHDT and CDR2 YNNKEL (reference sequence). The CDR3 length is 13 residues. The CDR3 loop is CASSQNGADGYTF.

The CDR3 sequence is CASSHSQAQETQYF. The rearrangement joins TRBV5-1 to TRBJ2-5; with no DNA, the TCRdb D assignment of TRBD1 cannot be verified. The CDR3 extends over 14 amino acids. Germline CDR1 SGHRS, CDR2 YFSETQ.

This chain joins TRBV11-2 and TRBJ2-2. CDR1 is SGHAT, CDR2 FQNNGV, per germline. This CDR3 has 15 residues. The CDR3 protein is CASSRIYQNTGELFF.

The chain carries TRBV20-1 and TRBJ1-5; TCRdb gives TRBD1 as the D gene, but with no DNA this cannot be confirmed. Germline-derived CDR1 and CDR2 are DFQATT and SNEGSKA (reference sequence). The CDR3 sequence is 17 residues long. This chain's CDR3 is CSASKIPGDYSNQPQHF.

This chain connects TRBV29-1 to TRBJ1-4; without DNA, the TCRdb call of TRBD1 cannot be checked. Germline loops: CDR1 SQVTM, CDR2 ANQGSEA. The CDR3 length is 13 residues. This CDR3 is CSVVLQDNEKLFF.

The chain recombines TRBV7-6 with TRBJ2-2. This CDR3 comprises 12 residues. From germline, CDR1 is SGHVS and CDR2 FNYEAQ. The CDR3 reads CASSTHGGELFF.

The rearrangement links TRBV10-3 to TRBJ2-4; TCRdb picks TRBD1, but there is no DNA to check that call. The CDR3 totals 17 residues. The germline gives CDR1 ENHRY, CDR2 SYGVKD. The CDR3 region is CAITHIMGQEIKNIQYF.

The V call is TRBV5-1, the J call TRBJ2-1; there is no DNA to check the TCRdb D call of TRBD1. The germline V gene encodes CDR1 SGHRS and CDR2 YFSETQ. The CDR3 has 13 amino acids. CDR3 amino acids: CASSPGQGGEQFF.

The chain carries TRBV6-5 and TRBJ2-5; TCRdb lists TRBD1, though no DNA is available to test this call. Germline V gene data show CDR1 as MNHEY and CDR2 as SVGAGI. The CDR3 spans 16 residues. The chain's CDR3 is CASSLRQGAVYETQYF.

V usage is TRBV4-1 and J usage is TRBJ2-3. Germline CDR1 reads MGHRA; CDR2 reads YSYEKL. The CDR3 totals 13 residues. The CDR3 is CASSQGPTGFSYF.

The chain combines TRBV3-1 with TRBJ2-3; TCRdb designates TRBD2, a call that cannot be tested without DNA. This CDR3 has 14 amino acids. The V gene's germline CDR1 is LGHDT and CDR2 YNNKEL (reference sequence). This CDR3 is CASSQDRPLPRQYF.

The chain is built from TRBV3-1 and TRBJ2-3; the TCRdb call, TRBD1, lacks DNA for checking. Germline lookup yields CDR1 LGHDT and CDR2 YNNKEL (reference sequence). CDR3 size: 15 residues. CDR3 loop: CASSPVWGETDTQYF.